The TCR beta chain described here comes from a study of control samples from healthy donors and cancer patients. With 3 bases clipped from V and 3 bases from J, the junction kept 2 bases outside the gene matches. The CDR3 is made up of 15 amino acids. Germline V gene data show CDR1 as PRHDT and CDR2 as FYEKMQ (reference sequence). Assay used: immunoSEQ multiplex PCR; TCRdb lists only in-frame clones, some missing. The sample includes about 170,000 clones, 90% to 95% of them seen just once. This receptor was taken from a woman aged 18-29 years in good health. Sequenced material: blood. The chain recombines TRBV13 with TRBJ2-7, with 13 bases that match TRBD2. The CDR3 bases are TGTGCCAGCAGCTTTCGGACTAGCGGGGGCTACGAGCAGTACTTC. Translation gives CASSFRTSGGYEQYF.